What follows are 10 T cell receptor beta chains derived from one specimen sequenced in a study of immune cell composition in non-small cell lung cancer. Sequenced by immunoSEQ multiplex PCR; TCRdb stores in-frame clones only, minus some. The sample includes over 4,000 clones, around 85% of them seen just once. Sequenced input: lung tumor tissue. These receptors all come from a human donor with non-small cell lung cancer.

The sample holds a few counts of this clone. This chain connects TRBV5-1 to TRBJ1-1; 12 nucleotides align to TRBD1. Per germline, CDR1 SGHRS and CDR2 YFSETQ. The CDR3 is 14 residues long. Trimming cost V 5 bases and J 4 bases; bases outside gene matches: 3. The CDR3, as DNA: TGCGCCAGCAGGGGACAGGGGGCGAGCACTGAAGCTTTCTTT. Translating it yields CASRGQGASTEAFF.

This clone was detected once. Here the CDR3 DNA reads TGTGCCAGCTCACCAGATCCGGGGTCAGGCGGGAACACCATATATTTT. As protein: CASSPDPGSGGNTIYF. The chain is built from TRBV18 and TRBJ1-3; D is undetermined. The CDR3 is 16 residues long. In germline, CDR1 is KGHSH, CDR2 LQKENI. Trimming took 2 bases from V and 7 from J, leaving 18 bases between them.

The chain couples TRBV5-1 to TRBJ2-5; 12 nucleotides line up with TRBD1. V gave up 4 bases and J gave up 5 bases; unmatched junction bases: 12. The CDR3 has 17 amino acids. Germline CDR1 and CDR2: SGHRS and YFSETQ. The CDR3 sequence: CASSPNRGQGASETQYF. As DNA, the CDR3 is TGCGCCAGCAGCCCAAACCGGGGACAGGGGGCGTCTGAGACCCAGTACTTC.

The chain carries TRBV6-5 and TRBJ2-3, with D possibly TRBD1 on 5 matching bases. Germline V gives CDR1 MNHEY, CDR2 SVGAGI. CDR3 length equals 13 residues. The CDR3 DNA follows: TGTGCGGACAACGCACATGGGTCGGATACGCAGTATTTT. Translating it yields CADNAHGSDTQYF.

This clone was counted between two and nine times. Mismatch with germline at one junction end may stem from a read error. This chain connects TRBV2 to TRBJ2-7; no definite D call. CDR1 SNHLY and CDR2 FYNNEI come from the germline V gene. The length of the CDR3 is 13 residues. Here the CDR3 reads CASTEELRLEQYF. The CDR3 DNA sequence: TGTGCCAGCACTGAAGAACTGAGACTCGAGCAGTACTTC.

V gene TRBV7-9 combines with J gene TRBJ2-4, with 9 bases fitting TRBD1. Trimming took 5 bases from V and 3 from J; bases not matched to a gene: 2. The V gene's germline CDR1 is SEHNR and CDR2 FQNEAQ (reference sequence). This CDR3 comprises 14 residues. The CDR3 DNA is TGTGCCAGCAGCCAGGGACAGGGCAAAAACATTCAGTACTTC. Its protein product is CASSQGQGKNIQYF.

This chain uses TRBV2 with TRBJ2-3, with 8 bases that match TRBD1. After removal of 8 bases from V and 2 bases from J, the junction contained 9 bases not matched to a gene. This CDR3 is built from 15 residues. Germline V CDR1 and CDR2: SNHLY, FYNNEI. The CDR3 sequence is CASGGQVEPTDTQYF. The CDR3 region has the DNA TGTGCCAGCGGGGGACAGGTCGAACCCACAGATACGCAGTATTTT.

The DNA of the CDR3 is TGTGCCAGCTCACCACAGGCCCAGGGGGCAGATACGCAGTATTTT. It is translated as CASSPQAQGADTQYF. The V and J genes are TRBV18 and TRBJ2-3; 7 nucleotides align to TRBD1. The CDR3 is 15 residues long. CDR1 is KGHSH and CDR2 is LQKENI in the germline V gene. Trimming cost V 1 base and J 4 bases; bases outside gene matches: 5.

This clone has a handful of counts. The genes are TRBV28 and TRBJ2-7; TRBD1 is a possible D gene (6 bases). Germline V lookup: CDR1 MDHEN, CDR2 SYDVKM. Trimming pared 5 bases from V and 3 bases from J, leaving 14 bases between. The CDR3 consists of 14 residues. The CDR3 DNA follows: TGTGCCAGCAGTCTTCCGGGACACCTCTACGAGCAGTACTTC. Its translation is CASSLPGHLYEQYF.

In this sample, this clone turned up once. V is TRBV4-3 and J is TRBJ2-5; 7 bases align to TRBD1. Germline V gene sequence: CDR1 LGHNA, CDR2 YSLEER. The CDR3 is 16 amino acids. The ends lost 0 bases at V and 5 bases at J; junction bases unmatched: 9. CDR3: CASSQDRGGQAETQYF. The CDR3 DNA is TGCGCCAGCAGCCAAGATAGGGGCGGACAGGCGGAGACCCAGTACTTC.